This TCR beta chain was identified during a study of blood T cell repertoires in COVID-19. Clinical histories supplied by participants themselves formed the basis of cohort assignment. V shed 6 bases, J shed 0 bases, and the junction held 8 bases outside the gene matches. The V gene's germline CDR1 is SEHNR and CDR2 FQNEAQ (reference sequence). The CDR3 loop spans 17 amino acids. In this sample, this clone turned up a few times. This table comes from immunoSEQ multiplex PCR, and its TCRdb copy is limited to in-frame clones, with some not included. This sample yields 200,000 or so clones, of which 65% to 85% are seen a single time; around 7.4% belongs to the top ten.

The receptor was isolated from a woman between 40 and 55 years old with acute COVID-19. Sequences were obtained from PBMCs or T cells enriched from blood (not recorded which). This chain joins TRBV7-9 and TRBJ1-4, with TRBD1 identical over 9 bases. CDR3 residues: CASSKRTGAATNEKLFF. For the CDR3, the DNA is TGTGCCAGCAGTAAACGGACAGGGGCCGCAACTAATGAAAAACTGTTTTTT.